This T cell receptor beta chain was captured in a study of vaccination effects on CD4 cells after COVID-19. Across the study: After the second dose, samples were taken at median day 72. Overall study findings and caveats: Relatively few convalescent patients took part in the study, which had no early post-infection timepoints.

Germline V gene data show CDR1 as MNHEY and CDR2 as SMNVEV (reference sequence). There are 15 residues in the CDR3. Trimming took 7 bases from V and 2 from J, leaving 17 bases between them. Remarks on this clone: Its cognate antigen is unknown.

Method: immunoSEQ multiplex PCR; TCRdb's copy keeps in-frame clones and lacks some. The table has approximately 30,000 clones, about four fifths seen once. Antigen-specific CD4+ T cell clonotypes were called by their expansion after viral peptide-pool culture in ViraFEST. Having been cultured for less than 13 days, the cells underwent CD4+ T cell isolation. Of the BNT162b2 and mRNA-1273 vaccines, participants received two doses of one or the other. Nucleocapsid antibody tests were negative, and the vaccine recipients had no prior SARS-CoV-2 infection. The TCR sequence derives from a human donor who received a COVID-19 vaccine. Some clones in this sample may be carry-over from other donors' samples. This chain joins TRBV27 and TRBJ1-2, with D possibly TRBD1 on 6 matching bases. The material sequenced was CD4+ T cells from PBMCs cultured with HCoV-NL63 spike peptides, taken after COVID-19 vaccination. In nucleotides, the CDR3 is TGTGCCAGCAAGACCCGGGGGGGGCCAAACTATGGCTACACCTTC. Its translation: CASKTRGGPNYGYTF.